This T cell receptor (beta chain) was recorded in a study of blood T cells in healthy people across ages. For the second PCR, which ran for about 6 to 11 cycles, a sample-barcoded 5' primer and a J-beta primer mix were used. Each CDR3 protein is one row after TCRdb ran MiXCR on the 5' RACE reads. This table holds some 790,000 distinct CDR3 sequences, about 30% found once. Germline trimming cut 10 bases from V and 5 bases from J; bases unmatched to any gene: 10. The CDR3 has 13 amino acids. CDR1 is MDHEN, CDR2 SYDVKM, per germline. The clonotype comes from a woman of 80 years or more in good health. V gene TRBV28 combines with J gene TRBJ1-2; 7 bases fit TRBD1. Input material: blood. The CDR3 here is CATGDSRIYGYTF. The DNA of the CDR3 is TGTGCCACTGGGGACAGCCGCATTTATGGCTACACCTTC.